This T cell receptor beta chain was obtained from a study of tumor-infiltrating lymphocytes in localized non-small cell lung cancer. Study at large: Several tumor histologies, both smoking statuses, and some post-neoadjuvant chemotherapy samples were included. From each patient, both tumor and uninvolved lung, non-adjacent to tumor, were sampled.

Study-level findings and limits: No T-cell fraction difference was seen between IM1 and IM2 tumors.

A remark on this clone: What it binds is unknown.

Libraries were prepared by immunoSEQ multiplex PCR; TCRdb keeps only in-frame clonotypes and omits some of them. Here the sample spans some 15,000 clones, 80% being singletons. This receptor was taken from a human donor with non-small cell lung cancer. Source material: uninvolved lung tissue not adjacent to the tumor.

For the CDR3, the DNA is TGTGCCAGCATGCACGTCAGAGGCCAACAAGAGACCCAGTACTTC. This gives the protein CASMHVRGQQETQYF. This chain uses TRBV6-6 with TRBJ2-5; D ambiguous. The CDR3 is 15 residues long. Germline assignment: CDR1 MNHNY and CDR2 SVGAGI (reference sequence). Trimming removed 7 bases at V and 2 bases at J, with 17 bases between.